A single sample gave rise to the 12 T cell receptor beta chains below, sequenced in a study of blood T cell repertoires in COVID-19. Profiling relied on immunoSEQ multiplex PCR, and the TCRdb table lists in-frame clones only, not all of them. The sample contains about 270,000 clones, 75% to 90% of which appear only once. The sequencing input was PBMCs or T cells enriched from blood (not recorded which). Every receptor here comes from a woman between 18 and 29 years old who had recovered from COVID-19.

The chain links TRBV6-5 to TRBJ1-1, with TRBD1 identical over 10 bases. The V segment lost 6 bases and the J segment 5 bases; nucleotides outside the gene matches: 3. Germline loops: CDR1 MNHEY, CDR2 SVGAGI. The CDR3 is made up of 13 amino acids. DNA for the CDR3: TGTGCCAGCAGGGCGGGACAGGGGACTGAAGCTTTCTTT. Translating it yields CASRAGQGTEAFF.

The rearrangement joins TRBV5-1 to TRBJ2-5; TRBD2 aligns across 9 bases. Germline V gene lookup returns CDR1 SGHRS and CDR2 YFSETQ. V dropped 4 bases and J dropped 3; count of bases not matched to a gene: 7. This CDR3 is 15 amino acids long. DNA for the CDR3: TGCGCCAGCAGCAGACTAGCGGCTCCAGAAGAGACCCAGTACTTC. Translated, it gives CASSRLAAPEETQYF.

This chain links TRBV5-8 with TRBJ2-2; no clear D gene. This CDR3 region has 14 residues. Germline CDR1 reads SGHTS; CDR2 reads YDEGEE. Trimming shortened V by 0 bases and J by 5 bases, and 8 bases separated the two germline ends. In DNA form, the CDR3 reads TGTGCCAGCAGCTTGGTCGGCGGAACCGGGGAGCTGTTTTTT. This codes for CASSLVGGTGELFF.

V is TRBV5-1 and J is TRBJ1-1, with 9 bases identical to TRBD1. Germline lookup yields CDR1 SGHRS and CDR2 YFSETQ. CDR3 length: 14 residues. The V gene end was trimmed by 4 bases and the J gene end by 9 bases; junction bases not matched to a gene: 10. The CDR3 loop reads CASSIQPGQGKAFF. The DNA for the CDR3 is TGCGCCAGCAGCATACAACCGGGACAGGGAAAAGCTTTCTTT.

This rearrangement joins TRBV5-4 to TRBJ2-7; tentatively, D is TRBD2 (5 bases). The V end lost 4 bases, the J end lost 0 bases, and 23 bases lay between the germline ends. Germline V gives CDR1 SGHNT, CDR2 YYREEE (reference sequence). The CDR3 spans 18 residues. The CDR3 spells CASSPGRAAETVSYEQYF. The DNA for the CDR3 is TGTGCCAGCAGCCCTGGTAGAGCGGCCGAGACGGTCTCCTACGAGCAGTACTTC.

The V call is TRBV29-1, the J call TRBJ1-2, with TRBD1 matching 10 bases. The CDR3 consists of 12 residues. Trimming removed 3 bases from V and 6 bases from J; junction bases left unmatched: 1. CDR1 is SQVTM, CDR2 ANQGSEA, per germline. The DNA for the CDR3 is TGCAGCGTTGACGGACAGGGGGATGGCTACACCTTC. Its protein is CSVDGQGDGYTF. The entire variable domain, with the rest obtained from reference TRBV29-1 and TRBJ1-2, is as follows: SAVISQKPSRDICQRGTSLTIQCQVDSQVTMMFWYRQQPGQSLTLIATANQGSEATYESGFVIDKFPISRPNLTFSTLTVSNMSPEDSSIYLCSVDGQGDGYTFGSGTRLTVV.

This chain joins TRBV7-8 and TRBJ1-2; TRBD1 matches 8 bases. The CDR3 extends over 16 amino acids. V was pared by 2 bases and J by 4 bases, with 9 bases of the junction left unmatched. CDR1 SGHVS and CDR2 FQNEAQ come from the germline V gene. The CDR3 coding sequence is TGTGCCAGCAGCTTAAGTAGTGGTACAGGGGGCTATGGCTACACCTTC. It specifies CASSLSSGTGGYGYTF.

This chain uses TRBV2 with TRBJ1-1; D might be TRBD1 (5 bases). CDR1 SNHLY and CDR2 FYNNEI come from the germline V gene. V was cut by 3 bases and J by 5 bases, with 19 bases left in between. This CDR3 comprises 16 residues. The CDR3 nucleotides are TGTGCCAGCAGTGAGATTTCGGGGGTTCTCGGGACTGAAGCTTTCTTT. Its translation is CASSEISGVLGTEAFF. Combining the CDR3 with reference TRBV2 and TRBJ1-1 gives the whole variable domain EPEVTQTPSHQVTQMGQEVILRCVPISNHLYFYWYRQILGQKVEFLVSFYNNEISEKSEIFDDQFSVERPDGSNFTLKIRSTKLEDSAMYFCASSEISGVLGTEAFFGQGTRLTVV.

The DNA of the CDR3 is TGTGCCAGCAGTCGAGACTGGACAGCTAACAATGAGCAGTTCTTC. This sequence encodes CASSRDWTANNEQFF. V gene TRBV14 combines with J gene TRBJ2-1, with TRBD1 as a possible D gene (6 bases). Trimming left V 6 bases short and J 5 bases short, with 17 bases between. This CDR3 region has 15 residues. Germline assignment: CDR1 SGHDN and CDR2 FVKESK.

The chain combines TRBV5-1 with TRBJ2-7, with D perhaps matching TRBD1 (6 bases). Germline loops: CDR1 SGHRS, CDR2 YFSETQ. The CDR3 runs 14 residues. Trimming pared 4 bases from V and 5 bases from J, leaving 16 bases between. In DNA form, the CDR3 reads TGCGCCAGCAGCGGAACAGGGTCCGGCGACGAGCAGTACTTC. This translates into CASSGTGSGDEQYF.

The rearrangement links TRBV5-5 to TRBJ2-7; the D gene is possibly TRBD2 (5 bases). CDR1 and CDR2 from the germline V gene are SGHKS and YYEKEE (reference sequence). The CDR3 is 15 residues long. Trimming removed 2 bases from V and 4 bases from J, with 16 bases in between. The CDR3 is CASSFYVRGNYEQYF. The CDR3 bases are TGTGCCAGCAGCTTTTACGTTCGGGGAAATTACGAGCAGTACTTC.

This chain uses TRBV5-4 with TRBJ1-2; tentatively, D is TRBD1 (5 bases). V was trimmed by 0 bases and J by 5 bases, leaving 14 bases between them. Germline CDR1 reads SGHNT; CDR2 reads YYREEE (reference sequence). This CDR3 is built from 15 residues. The CDR3 nucleotides read TGTGCCAGCAGCTTGGAGGCAGGGTTGGGATATGGCTACACCTTC. It codes for CASSLEAGLGYGYTF.